Below, one TCR beta chain is given with its context. Its antigen is unidentified. These data originate in a study of vaccination and CD4 T cells after COVID-19. Study-wide background: Two-dose vaccination with either BNT162b2 or mRNA-1273 was given to participants.

Trimming removed 4 bases at V and 3 bases at J, with 10 bases between. This CDR3 contains 13 residues. CDR1 is SEHNR, CDR2 FQNEAQ, per germline (reference sequence). The Oncomine TCR Beta short-read assay was applied to DNA of cultured CD4+ T cells. Genomic DNA extraction was carried out from cultured CD4+ T cells. One entry per CDR3 protein, called by TCRdb with MiXCR from the PCR reads. The sample includes 15,000 to 20,000 distinct CDR3 sequences, around 78% seen only once; the top ten take about 16%. Treatment described: approximately nine-day PBMC culture with coronavirus spike peptide pools or control peptides (ViraFEST assay). ViraFEST grew antigen-specific T cells using peptide pools, then sequenced TCRs.

This chain uses TRBV7-9 with TRBJ2-7; no firm D call. Sequences were derived from CD4+ T cells from blood, cultured in vitro, sampled after SARS-CoV-2 vaccination. The TCR was taken from a human donor who received a COVID-19 vaccine. The CDR3 loop reads CASSSTENYEQYF. The CDR3 DNA reads as TGTGCCAGCAGCTCGACGGAAAACTACGAGCAGTACTTC.